These 9 T cell receptor beta chains were sequenced from one sample in a study of T cell changes during pregnancy in multiple sclerosis. Clones were read by immunoSEQ multiplex PCR, and TCRdb kept only the in-frame ones, dropping some. The data contain 70,000 to 90,000 clones, 93% of them singletons. Material: peripheral blood, obtained in the second trimester of pregnancy. The source of these receptors is a female donor in good health, enrolled as a control in a pregnancy study.

The J gene is TRBJ1-4, the V gene TRBV4-3; D gene uncertain. The CDR3 is made up of 16 amino acids. V dropped 3 bases and J dropped 4 bases, with 15 bases sitting between them. The germline CDR1 and CDR2 sequences are LGHNA and YSLEER. CDR3 protein: CASSQISRGHNEKLFF. CDR3 in DNA: TGCGCCAGCAGCCAGATATCAAGAGGCCATAATGAAAAACTGTTTTTT.

This chain links TRBV7-9 with TRBJ1-3; TRBD1 is a possible D gene (5 bases). The V end lost 3 bases, the J end lost 0 bases, and 18 bases lay between the germline ends. The CDR3 runs to 18 residues. The germline CDR1 and CDR2 sequences are SEHNR and FQNEAQ (reference sequence). This CDR3 reads CASSFSTGGVSSGNTIYF. The DNA for the CDR3 is TGTGCCAGCAGCTTCTCAACGGGGGGAGTCAGCTCTGGAAACACCATATATTTT.

This clone was seen a single time. The chain combines TRBV7-2 with TRBJ2-1, with D perhaps matching TRBD1 (6 bases). Germline V gene data show CDR1 as SGHTA and CDR2 as FQGNSA. V was pared by 1 base and J by 2 bases, with 12 bases between. The CDR3 length is 16 residues. The CDR3 is CASSLVAGATYNEQFF. CDR3 nucleotide sequence: TGTGCCAGCAGCTTAGTGGCAGGGGCGACCTACAATGAGCAGTTCTTC. Combining the CDR3 with reference TRBV7-2 and TRBJ2-1 gives the whole variable domain GAGVSQSPSNKVTEKGKDVELRCDPISGHTALYWYRQSLGQGLEFLIYFQGNSAPDKSGLPSDRFSAERTGGSVSTLTIQRTQQEDSAVYLCASSLVAGATYNEQFFGPGTRLTVL.

V usage is TRBV11-3 and J usage is TRBJ2-3; 7 nucleotides align to TRBD1. CDR1 is SGHNT and CDR2 is YENEEA in the germline V gene. The CDR3 sequence is 16 residues long. V shed 1 base, J shed 2 bases, and the junction held 6 bases outside the gene matches. CDR3 nucleotides: TGTGCCAGCAGCTTAGGGGTTCAGGGGGACACAGATACGCAGTATTTT. Translating it yields CASSLGVQGDTDTQYF.

The chain is built from TRBV6-5 and TRBJ1-2, with 7 bases matching TRBD1. J lost 1 base, V lost 0 bases, and 5 bases had no gene match. Germline V gene lookup returns CDR1 MNHEY and CDR2 SVGAGI. The CDR3 is 16 amino acids. The CDR3 here is CASSYSKGAINYGYTF. The DNA for the CDR3 is TGTGCCAGCAGTTACTCTAAGGGGGCGATTAACTATGGCTACACCTTC.

The chain links TRBV7-9 to TRBJ1-6; 9 nucleotides line up with TRBD1. This CDR3 is built from 17 residues. The J segment lost 0 bases and the V segment lost 5 bases, leaving 5 bases of the junction unmatched. Germline CDR1 and CDR2: SEHNR and FQNEAQ (reference sequence). This chain's CDR3 is CASSHGTGSSYNSPLHF. The CDR3 nucleotides read TGTGCCAGCAGCCATGGGACAGGGAGCTCCTATAATTCACCCCTCCACTTT.

J is TRBJ2-5 and V is TRBV5-4; 13 bases fit TRBD2. The J segment lost 2 bases and the V segment lost 3 bases, leaving 4 bases of the junction unmatched. CDR3 length: 16 residues. Looked up from germline, CDR1 is SGHNT and CDR2 is YYREEE (reference sequence). The CDR3, as DNA: TGTGCCAGCAGCTGGGGACTAGCGGGGCCACAAGAGACCCAGTACTTC. This encodes CASSWGLAGPQETQYF.

The rearrangement uses TRBV9 and TRBJ2-5; 7 bases fit TRBD1. V trimming: 3 bases; J trimming: 2 bases; junction bases outside the gene matches: 4. There are 14 residues in the CDR3. Germline V lookup: CDR1 SGDLS, CDR2 YYNGEE. CDR3 sequence: CASSAGTVQETQYF. The CDR3 coding sequence is TGTGCCAGCAGCGCCGGGACAGTACAAGAGACCCAGTACTTC.

The chain is built from TRBV19 and TRBJ2-7; 8 nucleotides align to TRBD1. This CDR3 comprises 12 residues. Germline V gene data show CDR1 as LNHDA and CDR2 as SQIVND (reference sequence). Here the CDR3 reads CARGTGSYEQYF. CDR3 nucleotide sequence: TGTGCAAGGGGGACAGGTTCCTACGAGCAGTACTTC. The variable domain in full, completed from reference TRBV19 and TRBJ2-7, reads DGGITQSPKYLFRKEGQNVTLSCEQNLNHDAMYWYRQDPGQGLRLIYYSQIVNDFQKGDIAEGYSVSREKKESFPLTVTSAQKNPTAFYLCARGTGSYEQYFGPGTRLTVT.